The T cell receptor (beta chain) under discussion was sequenced for a study of beta chain features in type 1 diabetes. Trimming pared 4 bases from V and 1 base from J, leaving 11 bases between. CDR3 length: 14 amino acids. CDR1 and CDR2 (germline): SNHLY, FYNNEI. Overall study results and limits: A moderate, significant TCRB CDR3 shortening appeared in type 1 diabetes across four CD4+ subsets. Overrepresentation of cells with high TCR expression could result from cDNA sequencing. Researchers reported that naive, central memory and Treg TCRB repertoires appeared more similar in patients than in healthy donors.

Every isolated RNA sample was fully reverse transcribed, so sequencing captured expressed TCRB transcripts. The average output of naive, central memory and regulatory T cell samples was 3.6 million or so reads. Generated by immunoSEQ multiplex PCR, the TCRdb table keeps only in-frame clones and is missing some. Of hundreds of thousands of clones in the sample, under 13% were seen once. This clone has more than one count but fewer than ten. As yet, its antigen is unknown. Source material: naive CD4+ T cells from blood. The rearrangement joins TRBV2 to TRBJ2-7; D perhaps matches TRBD1 (5 bases). The receptor comes from a young man with type 1 diabetes. In DNA, the CDR3 is TGTGCCAGCAGTGCCAGGGTGGGGTCCTACGAGCAGTACTTC. Protein product: CASSARVGSYEQYF.